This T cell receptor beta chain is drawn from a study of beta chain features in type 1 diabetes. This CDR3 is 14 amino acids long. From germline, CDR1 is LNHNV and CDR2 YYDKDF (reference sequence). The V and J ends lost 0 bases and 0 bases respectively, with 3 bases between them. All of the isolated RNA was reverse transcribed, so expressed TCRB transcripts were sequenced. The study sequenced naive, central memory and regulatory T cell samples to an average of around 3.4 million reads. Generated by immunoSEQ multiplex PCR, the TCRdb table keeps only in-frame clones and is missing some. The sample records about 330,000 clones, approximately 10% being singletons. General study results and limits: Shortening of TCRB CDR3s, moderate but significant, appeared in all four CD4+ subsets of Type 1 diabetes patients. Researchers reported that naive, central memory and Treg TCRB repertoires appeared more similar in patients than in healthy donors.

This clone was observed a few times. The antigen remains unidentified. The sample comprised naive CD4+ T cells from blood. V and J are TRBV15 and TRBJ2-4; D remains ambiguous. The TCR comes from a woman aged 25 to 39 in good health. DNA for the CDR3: TGTGCCACCAGCAGAGACGTAGCCAAAAACATTCAGTACTTC. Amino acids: CATSRDVAKNIQYF.